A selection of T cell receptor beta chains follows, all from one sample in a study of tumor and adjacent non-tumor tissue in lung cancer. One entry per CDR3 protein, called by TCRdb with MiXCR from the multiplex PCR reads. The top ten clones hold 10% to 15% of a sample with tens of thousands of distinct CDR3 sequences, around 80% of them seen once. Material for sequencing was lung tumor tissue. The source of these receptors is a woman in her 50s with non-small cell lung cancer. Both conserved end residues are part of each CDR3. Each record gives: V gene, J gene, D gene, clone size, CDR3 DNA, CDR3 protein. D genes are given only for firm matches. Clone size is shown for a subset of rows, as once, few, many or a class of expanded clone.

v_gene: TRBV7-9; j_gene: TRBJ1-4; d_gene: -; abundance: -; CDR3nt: TGTGCTAGCAGCCCTGGAAAGGTTTCAACTAATGAAAAACTGTTTTTT; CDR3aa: CASSPGKVSTNEKLFF
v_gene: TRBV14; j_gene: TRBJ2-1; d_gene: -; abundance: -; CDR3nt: TGTGCCAGCAACCAGGACCTGAGGTACAATGAGCAGTTCTTC; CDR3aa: CASNQDLRYNEQFF
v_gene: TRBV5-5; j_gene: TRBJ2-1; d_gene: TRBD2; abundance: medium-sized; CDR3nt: TGTGCCAGCAGCTCGCCCCGGATAGCGGGAGATAATGAGCAGTTCTTC; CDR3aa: CASSSPRIAGDNEQFF
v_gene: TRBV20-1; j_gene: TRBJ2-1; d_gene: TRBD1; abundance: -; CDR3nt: TGCAGTGCTAGGTTATATATCTGGACAGGTTTACATGAGCGGTTCTTC; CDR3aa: CSARLYIWTGLHERFF
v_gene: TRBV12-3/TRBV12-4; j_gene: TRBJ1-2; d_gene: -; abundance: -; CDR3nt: TGCGCCTGCAACCCGGGGGGGGGAGGCTATGGCTACACCTTC; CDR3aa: CACNPGGGGYGYTF
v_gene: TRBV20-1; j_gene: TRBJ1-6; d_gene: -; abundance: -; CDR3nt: TGCAGTGCTCGACGGACTGGGGTCGTATCTCGGGCGGAGCAGGGACCACCCCTCCACTTT; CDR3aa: CSARRTGVVSRAEQGPPLHF
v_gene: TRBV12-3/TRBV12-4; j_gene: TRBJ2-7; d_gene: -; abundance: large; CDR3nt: TGTGCCAGCAGTACCCGAGCGAGAGACCTACCCTACGAGCAGTACTTC; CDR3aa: CASSTRARDLPYEQYF
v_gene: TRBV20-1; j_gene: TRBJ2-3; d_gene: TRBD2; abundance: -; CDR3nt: TGCAATGCTTCCGGGACTAGCGGGAGCGCATATACGCAGTATTTT; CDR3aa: CNASGTSGSAYTQYF
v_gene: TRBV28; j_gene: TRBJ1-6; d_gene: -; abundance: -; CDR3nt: TGTGCCAACAGTCTCTCAGGGGTTTTACCCCTCCACTTT; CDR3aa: CANSLSGVLPLHF
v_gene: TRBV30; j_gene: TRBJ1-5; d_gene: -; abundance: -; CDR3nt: TGTGCCTGGAGTGTAAAGGGATGGAGCAATCAGCCCCAGCATTTT; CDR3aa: CAWSVKGWSNQPQHF
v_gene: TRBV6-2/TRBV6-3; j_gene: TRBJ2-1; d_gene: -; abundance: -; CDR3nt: TGTGCCAGCAGCCCGGACCGGAGCGGGCGGTTGGATGAGCAGTTCTTT; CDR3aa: CASSPDRSGRLDEQFF
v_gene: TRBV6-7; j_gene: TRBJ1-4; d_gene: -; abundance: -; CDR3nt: TGTGCCAGCTGTTCCGGGGGCCGGCCAACCAATGAAAAACTGTTTTTT; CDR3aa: CASCSGGRPTNEKLFF
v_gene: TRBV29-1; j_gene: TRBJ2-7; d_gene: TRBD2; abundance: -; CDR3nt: TGCAGAGTTGAAGAGAGGTGGCTAGCGGGAGGCCGAATCTCCTACGAGCAGTACTTC; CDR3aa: CRVEERWLAGGRISYEQYF
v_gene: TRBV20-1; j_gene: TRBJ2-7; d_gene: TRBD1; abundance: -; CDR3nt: TGCAGTACTAGTGCGGACAGGGGCCGCCGCTACGAGCAGTACTTC; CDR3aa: CSTSADRGRRYEQYF
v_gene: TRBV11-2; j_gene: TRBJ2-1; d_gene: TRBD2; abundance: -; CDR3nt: TGTGCCAGCAGCTTTTCTAGCGGGATTCACAATGAGCAGTTCTTC; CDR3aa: CASSFSSGIHNEQFF